A single sample gave rise to the 11 T cell receptor beta chains below, sequenced in a study of blood T cell repertoires in COVID-19. Data came from immunoSEQ multiplex PCR; TCRdb stores just in-frame clones and leaves some out. Found here are about 230,000 clones, approximately 88% of them singletons; the top ten hold roughly 30%. The specimen was peripheral blood. All receptors derive from a man in his forties with acute or convalescent COVID-19.

The chain joins TRBV6-5 to TRBJ2-2, with TRBD2 matching over 9 bases. CDR3 length equals 15 residues. CDR1 is MNHEY and CDR2 is SVGAGI in the germline V gene. Trimming removed 5 bases from V and 6 bases from J; junction bases left unmatched: 7. The CDR3 loop reads CASSQFSGSSGELFF. The CDR3 DNA reads TGTGCCAGCAGTCAGTTTAGCGGGAGTTCCGGGGAGCTGTTTTTT.

The chain employs TRBV5-1 and TRBJ1-4; 11 nucleotides match TRBD1. This CDR3 is 14 amino acids long. Germline V CDR1 and CDR2: SGHRS, YFSETQ. Trimming at V came to 4 bases and at J to 6 bases, leaving 2 bases not matched to a gene. CDR3 coding DNA: TGCGCCAGCAGCAGGACAGGGGGCGATGAAAAACTGTTTTTT. This translates into CASSRTGGDEKLFF.

This clone was picked up one time. This rearrangement joins TRBV6-4 to TRBJ2-1; 13 nucleotides align to TRBD2. The CDR3 extends over 15 amino acids. The germline CDR1 and CDR2 sequences are MRHNA and SNTAGT. The V and J ends lost 5 bases and 6 bases, in that order; junction bases with no gene match: 4. In nucleotides, the CDR3 is TGTGCCAGCAGTCCTAGACTAGCGGGAGGCAATGAGCAGTTCTTC. This sequence encodes CASSPRLAGGNEQFF.

The chain recombines TRBV7-8 with TRBJ1-2, with 7 nucleotides matching TRBD1. Germline trimming cut 2 bases from V and 7 bases from J; bases unmatched to any gene: 10. CDR1 and CDR2 from the germline V gene are SGHVS and FQNEAQ. This CDR3 spans 15 amino acids. In DNA form, the CDR3 reads TGTGCCAGCAGCTTAACGGACAGGTCCCCGGGTGGCTACACCTTC. The encoded protein is CASSLTDRSPGGYTF. The whole variable domain, remainder taken from reference TRBV7-8 and TRBJ1-2, is GAGVSQSPRYKVAKRGQDVALRCDPISGHVSLFWYQQALGQGPEFLTYFQNEAQLDKSGLPSDRFFAERPEGSVSTLKIQRTQQEDSAVYLCASSLTDRSPGGYTFGSGTRLTVV.

This clone was seen just once. This rearrangement joins TRBV7-9 to TRBJ1-5, with 7 bases fitting TRBD1. Germline trimming cut 7 bases from V and 3 bases from J; bases unmatched to any gene: 6. Germline-derived CDR1 and CDR2 are SEHNR and FQNEAQ (reference sequence). This CDR3 has 14 residues. The CDR3 nucleotides are TGTGCCAGCACCCAGGGGGGTGACAATCAGCCCCAGCATTTT. Its translation: CASTQGGDNQPQHF.

The gene calls are TRBV5-1 and TRBJ2-2; the D gene is possibly TRBD1 (5 bases). The CDR3 loop spans 14 amino acids. V gave up 0 bases and J gave up 9 bases, with 12 bases separating them. Germline V gene lookup returns CDR1 SGHRS and CDR2 YFSETQ. CDR3 protein: CASSLGAGNRELFF. The CDR3 bases are TGCGCCAGCAGCTTGGGGGCAGGGAACAGGGAGCTGTTTTTT.

The chain is built from TRBV30 and TRBJ1-1, with 7 bases aligning to TRBD1. This CDR3 has 12 amino acids. J was trimmed by 11 bases and V by 2 bases; bases with no gene match: 8. Looked up from germline, CDR1 is GTSNPN and CDR2 is SVGIG (reference sequence). The CDR3 nucleotides are TGTGCCTGGAGTTCTACAGGGGATATCGCTTTCTTT. Protein product: CAWSSTGDIAFF. The full variable domain, its missing parts supplied by reference TRBV30 and TRBJ1-1, is SQTIHQWPATLVQPVGSPLSLECTVEGTSNPNLYWYRQAAGRGLQLLFYSVGIGQISSEVPQNLSASRPQDRQFILSSKKLLLSDSGFYLCAWSSTGDIAFFGQGTRLTVV.

V usage is TRBV19 and J usage is TRBJ1-5, with a possible D match to TRBD1 (5 bases). The CDR3 runs 13 residues. The germline CDR1 and CDR2 sequences are LNHDA and SQIVND (reference sequence). The ends were cut back, 2 bases at V and 8 bases at J, with 10 bases in the middle. CDR3 nucleotides: TGTGCCAGTAGTATAAGGGGTAGGGAGCCCCAGCATTTT. This encodes CASSIRGREPQHF.

A word on this clone: Other nucleotide sequences from this sample produce the same CDR3. The chain couples TRBV7-2 to TRBJ2-5; 7 positions match TRBD2. This CDR3 spans 14 amino acids. V lost 1 base and J lost 4; bases outside the gene matches: 3. Germline values: CDR1 SGHTA, CDR2 FQGNSA. DNA for the CDR3: TGTGCCAGCAGCTTAGGTCCTAGCGGAGAGACCCAGTACTTC. Encoded protein: CASSLGPSGETQYF.

The V call is TRBV10-2, the J call TRBJ1-5; 7 nucleotides agree with TRBD1. The CDR3 spans 14 residues. J lost 1 base, V lost 5 bases, and 2 bases had no gene match. CDR1 and CDR2 from the germline V gene are WSHSY and SAAADI. The CDR3 region is CASSRTGSNQPQHF. CDR3 in DNA: TGCGCCAGCAGTCGGACAGGCAGCAATCAGCCCCAGCATTTT.

This chain uses TRBV6-1 with TRBJ1-4; D not resolved. The CDR3 extends over 16 amino acids. V dropped 4 bases and J dropped 5 bases, with 17 bases sitting between them. Germline CDR1 and CDR2: MNHNS and SASEGT. The CDR3: CASSGYRSGGNEKLFF. The DNA of the CDR3 is TGTGCCAGCAGTGGATACCGGAGCGGTGGGAATGAAAAACTGTTTTTT.